Given below is one T cell receptor (beta chain) in context. These data come from a study of T cells in Graves' hyperthyroidism and ophthalmopathy. TCR beta CDR3 sequences were amplified from RNA transcripts. TCR CDR3 regions were first amplified by RT-PCR with HTBI primers. TCRdb used MiXCR to reprocess the multiplex PCR reads, holding one entry per CDR3 protein. The sample has about 420,000 distinct CDR3 sequences, more than 15% seen once. Germline V gene sequence: CDR1 SGHTA, CDR2 FQGNSA. The CDR3 is 15 residues long. V lost 2 bases to trimming and J lost 0 bases, with 11 bases between them. Fresh peripheral blood, approximately 10 ml, was the source of the PBMCs.

The origin of this receptor is a woman under 30 with Graves' hyperthyroidism. V is TRBV7-2 and J is TRBJ2-7; no clear D gene. Material: blood. The CDR3: CASSLMIGGSYEQYF. CDR3 coding DNA: TGTGCCAGCAGCTTAATGATAGGCGGCTCCTACGAGCAGTACTTC.